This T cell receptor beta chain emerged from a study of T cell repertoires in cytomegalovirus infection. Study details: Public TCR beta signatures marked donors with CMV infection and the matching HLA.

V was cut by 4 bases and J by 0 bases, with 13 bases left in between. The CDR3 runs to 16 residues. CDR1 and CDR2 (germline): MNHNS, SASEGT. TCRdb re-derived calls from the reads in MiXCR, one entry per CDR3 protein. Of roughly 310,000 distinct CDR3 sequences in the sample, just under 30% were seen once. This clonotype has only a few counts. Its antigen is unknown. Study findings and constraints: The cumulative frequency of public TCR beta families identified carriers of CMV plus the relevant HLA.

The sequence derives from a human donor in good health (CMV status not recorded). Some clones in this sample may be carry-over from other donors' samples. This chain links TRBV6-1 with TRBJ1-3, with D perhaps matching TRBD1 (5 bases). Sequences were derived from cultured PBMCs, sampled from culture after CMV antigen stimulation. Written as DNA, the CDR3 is TGTGCCAGCAGTGGGAGACAGAAAACCTCTGGAAACACCATATATTTT. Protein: CASSGRQKTSGNTIYF.